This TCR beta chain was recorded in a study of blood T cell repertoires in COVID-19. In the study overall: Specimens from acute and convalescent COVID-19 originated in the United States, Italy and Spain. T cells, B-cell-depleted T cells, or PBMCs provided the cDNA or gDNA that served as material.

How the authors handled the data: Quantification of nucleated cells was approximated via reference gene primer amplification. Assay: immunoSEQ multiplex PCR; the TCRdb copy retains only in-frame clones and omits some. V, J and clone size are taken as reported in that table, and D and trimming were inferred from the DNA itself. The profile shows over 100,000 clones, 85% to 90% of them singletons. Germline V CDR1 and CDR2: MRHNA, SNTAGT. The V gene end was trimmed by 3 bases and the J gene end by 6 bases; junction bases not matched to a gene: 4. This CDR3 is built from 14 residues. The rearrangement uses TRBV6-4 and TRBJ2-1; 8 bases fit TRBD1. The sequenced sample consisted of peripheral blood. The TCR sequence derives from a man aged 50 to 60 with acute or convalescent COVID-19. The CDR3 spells CASSEGTGSNEQFF. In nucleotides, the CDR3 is TGTGCCAGCAGTGAGGGGACAGGCTCCAATGAGCAGTTCTTC.